One and the same sample provided the 30 T cell receptor beta chains below, sequenced in a study of tumor-infiltrating lymphocytes in localized non-small cell lung cancer. Profiled with immunoSEQ multiplex PCR; TCRdb holds only in-frame clones, not every one. The repertoire has about 16,000 clones, around 84% of them found once; the top ten carry 10%. The sample consisted of uninvolved lung tissue not adjacent to the tumor. The receptors derive from a human donor with non-small cell lung cancer.

The chain has TRBV7-3 and TRBJ1-1; 7 bases align to TRBD1. This CDR3 region has 13 residues. V lost 4 bases and J lost 7; bases outside the gene matches: 6. The germline V gene has CDR1 SGHTA and CDR2 FQGTGA. CDR3 in DNA: TGTGCCAGCAGCTCTCAGGGGGTGGGTGAAGCTTTCTTT. This codes for CASSSQGVGEAFF.

The V gene is TRBV6-1, the J gene TRBJ1-1; maybe TRBD1 (5 bases). V was shortened by 8 bases and J by 6 bases, with 13 bases between the two germline ends. CDR1 is MNHNS and CDR2 is SASEGT in the germline V gene. This CDR3 region has 12 residues. The chain's CDR3 is CASGTRISEAFF. CDR3 coding DNA: TGTGCCAGCGGGACCAGGATCTCTGAAGCTTTCTTT.

The chain couples TRBV7-8 to TRBJ2-5, with 10 bases lining up with TRBD1. The V gene's germline CDR1 is SGHVS and CDR2 FQNEAQ. This CDR3 has 13 residues. V dropped 3 bases and J dropped 6; count of bases not matched to a gene: 1. For the CDR3, the DNA is TGTGCCAGCAGCTTTGACAGGGGGCAGACCCAGTACTTC. This codes for CASSFDRGQTQYF.

This clone was counted a few times. This sequence joins TRBV5-1 and TRBJ1-3; 9 bases align to TRBD1. V lost 4 bases and J lost 1; bases outside the gene matches: 12. The CDR3 runs to 18 residues. CDR1 SGHRS and CDR2 YFSETQ come from the germline V gene. The CDR3 reads CASSPTIGQGRSGNTIYF. The CDR3 nucleotides are TGCGCCAGCAGCCCAACCATCGGACAGGGGAGATCTGGAAACACCATATATTTT. Full variable domain (remainder filled in from reference TRBV5-1 and TRBJ1-3): KAGVTQTPRYLIKTRGQQVTLSCSPISGHRSVSWYQQTPGQGLQFLFEYFSETQRNKGNFPGRFSGRQFSNSRSEMNVSTLELGDSALYLCASSPTIGQGRSGNTIYFGEGSWLTVV.

The chain's CDR3 is CASSQGQGDEKLFF. The CDR3 nucleotides are TGCGCCAGCAGCCAAGGACAGGGGGATGAAAAACTGTTTTTT. The chain employs TRBV4-1 and TRBJ1-4; 9 bases are shared with TRBD1. The CDR3 is 14 amino acids. The ends lost 1 base at V and 6 bases at J; junction bases unmatched: 0. CDR1 MGHRA and CDR2 YSYEKL come from the germline V gene.

Comments on this clone: Germline and junction disagree at one end, which may indicate a read error. J is TRBJ2-7 and V is TRBV15; possibly TRBD2 for D (5 bases). CDR3 length equals 12 residues. Germline lookup yields CDR1 LNHNV and CDR2 YYDKDF (reference sequence). CDR3 coding DNA: TGTGCCACCAGCAGAGAGGGAGCCGTCCTGGACTTC. It codes for CATSREGAVLDF.

V and J are TRBV29-1 and TRBJ2-1, with D possibly matching TRBD1 (6 bases). The CDR3 extends over 12 amino acids. V was cut by 4 bases and J by 6 bases, with 10 bases left in between. Germline values: CDR1 SQVTM, CDR2 ANQGSEA. The DNA for the CDR3 is TGCAGCGTTGGAATGACAGGCAATGAGCAGTTCTTC. Translated: CSVGMTGNEQFF.

The V gene is TRBV5-1, the J gene TRBJ2-1; D unclear. The CDR3 consists of 14 residues. V was shortened by 0 bases and J by 5 bases, with 9 bases between the two germline ends. CDR1 is SGHRS and CDR2 is YFSETQ in the germline V gene. The DNA for the CDR3 is TGCGCCAGCAGCTTGGGGGGTGGGGACAATGAGCAGTTCTTC. This sequence encodes CASSLGGGDNEQFF.

The chain links TRBV4-2 to TRBJ2-2, with a tentative D call TRBD2 (6 bases). The V end was cut by 0 bases, the J end by 4 bases, with 15 bases between. The CDR3 contains 17 residues. Per the germline V gene, CDR1 is LGHNA and CDR2 is YNFKEQ. This chain's CDR3 is CASSQDLGRFFTGELFF. Here the CDR3 DNA reads TGTGCCAGCAGCCAAGATCTAGGGAGGTTTTTCACCGGGGAGCTGTTTTTT.

The chain carries TRBV28 and TRBJ1-1; possibly TRBD1 for D (6 bases). Trimming left V 6 bases short and J 1 base short, with 21 bases between. Germline CDR1 reads MDHEN; CDR2 reads SYDVKM. The CDR3 runs to 17 residues. The CDR3 region has the DNA TGTGCCAGCAGCCATCCTCGGGGGGGGCGCGGGAACACTGAAGCTTTCTTT. This gives the protein CASSHPRGGRGNTEAFF.

In DNA form, the CDR3 reads TGTGCCAGCAGCGTTGCCCTAGCGGGAGCCTCAGATACGCAGTATTTT. Its protein product is CASSVALAGASDTQYF. V and J are TRBV9 and TRBJ2-3; 10 nucleotides line up with TRBD2. The junction had 7 bases not matched to a gene; V was cut back by 2 bases and J by 4 bases. The CDR3 spans 16 residues. Germline CDR1 reads SGDLS; CDR2 reads YYNGEE. The complete variable domain, with remaining parts taken from reference TRBV9 and TRBJ2-3, reads DSGVTQTPKHLITATGQRVTLRCSPRSGDLSVYWYQQSLDQGLQFLIQYYNGEERAKGNILERFSAQQFPDLHSELNLSSLELGDSALYFCASSVALAGASDTQYFGPGTRLTVL.

In its sample, this clone was seen once. CDR3 protein: CASSLGAGGPYGYTF. CDR3 in DNA: TGTGCCAGCAGCTTGGGGGCAGGGGGACCCTATGGCTACACCTTC. The gene calls are TRBV5-6 and TRBJ1-2, with 7 bases identical to TRBD1. CDR1 and CDR2 from the germline V gene are SGHDT and YYEEEE. The CDR3 length is 15 residues. With 0 bases clipped from V and 4 bases from J, the junction kept 6 bases outside the gene matches.

The chain uses TRBV18 and TRBJ1-1; TRBD1 is a possible D gene (5 bases). This CDR3 is built from 16 residues. Germline V gene data show CDR1 as KGHSH and CDR2 as LQKENI. Deletions cut 3 bases from V and 3 bases from J, with 17 bases between. This CDR3 is CASSPFQGSRDTEAFF. For the CDR3, the DNA is TGTGCCAGCTCACCCTTTCAGGGAAGTCGGGACACTGAAGCTTTCTTT.

The chain joins TRBV19 to TRBJ2-1; 11 bases line up with TRBD1. Germline CDR1 reads LNHDA; CDR2 reads SQIVND (reference sequence). With 7 bases clipped from V and 8 bases from J, the junction kept 10 bases outside the gene matches. The CDR3 covers 15 residues. The CDR3 DNA reads TGTGCCAGTACCTCCGGACAGGGGGCAAGCGATGAGCAGTTCTTC. It is translated as CASTSGQGASDEQFF.

V usage is TRBV5-4 and J usage is TRBJ2-2; D is unresolved. CDR1 is SGHNT, CDR2 YYREEE, per germline (reference sequence). This CDR3 comprises 12 residues. With 4 bases removed from V and 8 bases from J, the gap between germline ends came to 9 bases. The DNA of the CDR3 is TGTGCCAGCAGCCCTGACTTAGGGGAGCTGTTTTTT. Translation gives CASSPDLGELFF.

The rearrangement joins TRBV6-6 to TRBJ2-7, with 8 bases matching TRBD2. The germline V gene encodes CDR1 MNHNY and CDR2 SVGAGI (reference sequence). The CDR3 totals 13 residues. V dropped 6 bases and J dropped 2; count of bases not matched to a gene: 3. CDR3 nucleotide sequence: TGTGCCAGCAGACTAGCGGTTACCTACGAGCAGTACTTC. It yields the protein CASRLAVTYEQYF.

The rearrangement joins TRBV6-1 to TRBJ1-2, with 7 bases identical to TRBD1. This CDR3 has 14 residues. With 0 bases clipped from V and 4 bases from J, the junction kept 2 bases outside the gene matches. Germline V lookup: CDR1 MNHNS, CDR2 SASEGT. CDR3 DNA: TGTGCCAGCAGTGAAGCGGGGACAGCCTATGGCTACACCTTC. The encoded protein is CASSEAGTAYGYTF.

The chain recombines TRBV28 with TRBJ1-2; D uncertain. CDR3 length: 15 amino acids. The V gene lost 6 bases and the J gene lost 8 bases, with 22 bases spanning the gap. From germline, CDR1 is MDHEN and CDR2 SYDVKM. CDR3 nucleotides: TGTGCCAGCAGCCCCCCCCGGGGAGCTCGTTCGGGCTACACCTTC. It yields the protein CASSPPRGARSGYTF.

The chain uses TRBV7-2 and TRBJ1-1; no firm D call. The CDR3 has 14 amino acids. The germline gives CDR1 SGHTA, CDR2 FQGNSA. V shed 0 bases and J shed 4 bases, with 9 bases lying between them. Here the CDR3 reads CASSLADLSTEAFF. The CDR3, as DNA: TGTGCCAGCAGCTTAGCGGACTTGAGCACTGAAGCTTTCTTT.

CDR3 in amino acids: CASSTIGAGTLLLSGANVLTF. The CDR3 DNA follows: TGTGCCAGCAGCACTATTGGCGCCGGGACGCTCCTTCTCTCTGGGGCCAACGTCCTGACTTTC. The chain joins TRBV21-1 to TRBJ2-6. TRBV21-1 is reported as a pseudogene. The length of the CDR3 is 21 residues.

The gene calls are TRBV9 and TRBJ2-3; D gene uncertain. V was trimmed by 0 bases and J by 5 bases, leaving 7 bases between them. The germline V gene encodes CDR1 SGDLS and CDR2 YYNGEE. The CDR3 runs to 13 residues. CDR3 sequence: CASSVAPQDTQYF. The CDR3 coding sequence is TGTGCCAGCAGCGTAGCTCCCCAAGATACGCAGTATTTT.

This sequence joins TRBV11-2 and TRBJ1-2; D is ambiguous. The germline V gene encodes CDR1 SGHAT and CDR2 FQNNGV. Trimming cost V 0 bases and J 6 bases, with 5 bases left between them. This CDR3 is built from 12 residues. CDR3 residues: CASSLEVNGYTF. CDR3 bases: TGTGCCAGCAGCTTAGAAGTCAATGGCTACACCTTC.

This chain connects TRBV2 to TRBJ2-7; a weak D match, TRBD1 (6 bases). CDR1 and CDR2 from the germline V gene are SNHLY and FYNNEI. CDR3 size: 14 residues. Between the trimmed V and J ends, which lost 2 bases and 2 bases, there was a span of 10 bases. The CDR3 sequence: CASSEQGTTYEQYF. The CDR3 coding sequence is TGTGCCAGCAGTGAACAGGGGACCACCTACGAGCAGTACTTC.

V usage is TRBV5-1 and J usage is TRBJ2-1; D might be TRBD1 (6 bases). The V gene lost 0 bases and the J gene lost 6 bases, with 16 bases spanning the gap. CDR3 length: 16 amino acids. The germline V gene encodes CDR1 SGHRS and CDR2 YFSETQ. The CDR3 bases are TGCGCCAGCAGCTTGGGTGGCAGGGGCCAACTCAATGAGCAGTTCTTC. Protein product: CASSLGGRGQLNEQFF. The whole variable domain, remainder taken from reference TRBV5-1 and TRBJ2-1, is KAGVTQTPRYLIKTRGQQVTLSCSPISGHRSVSWYQQTPGQGLQFLFEYFSETQRNKGNFPGRFSGRQFSNSRSEMNVSTLELGDSALYLCASSLGGRGQLNEQFFGPGTRLTVL.

V gene TRBV6-6 combines with J gene TRBJ2-7; no clear D. The CDR3 covers 15 residues. V lost 0 bases, J lost 0 bases, and 9 bases lay in between. Germline CDR1 reads MNHNY; CDR2 reads SVGAGI (reference sequence). The CDR3: CASSYSERNSYEQYF. The DNA for the CDR3 is TGTGCCAGCAGTTACTCAGAGCGTAACTCCTACGAGCAGTACTTC.

This chain connects TRBV19 to TRBJ1-1; 7 positions match TRBD1. CDR3 size: 15 residues. Trimming removed 6 bases from V and 3 bases from J; junction bases left unmatched: 10. Germline V lookup: CDR1 LNHDA, CDR2 SQIVND (reference sequence). For the CDR3, the DNA is TGTGCCAGTAGCCAACTGGGGCAGGGGGACACTGAAGCTTTCTTT. The encoded protein is CASSQLGQGDTEAFF.

J is TRBJ1-2 and V is TRBV15; the D gene is possibly TRBD1 (6 bases). Germline lookup yields CDR1 LNHNV and CDR2 YYDKDF (reference sequence). V lost 1 base, J lost 6 bases, and 9 bases lay in between. The CDR3 consists of 13 residues. CDR3: CATSRAYRDGYTF. CDR3 nucleotide sequence: TGTGCCACCAGCAGAGCCTACAGGGATGGCTACACCTTC.

V gene TRBV9 combines with J gene TRBJ2-2; no definite D call. Trimming cost V 4 bases and J 2 bases, with 12 bases left between them. Germline V CDR1 and CDR2: SGDLS, YYNGEE. This CDR3 is built from 15 residues. CDR3 loop: CASSSPRRNTGELFF. CDR3 DNA: TGTGCCAGCAGCTCCCCCCGGAGAAACACCGGGGAGCTGTTTTTT.

This clone was picked up a small number of times. J is TRBJ1-3 and V is TRBV9, with D perhaps matching TRBD1 (6 bases). The CDR3 is 16 residues long. CDR1 and CDR2 from the germline V gene are SGDLS and YYNGEE. Trimming removed 0 bases from V and 4 bases from J, with 14 bases in between. The CDR3 reads CASSVDSGDYGNTIYF. The CDR3 DNA reads TGTGCCAGCAGCGTAGACTCAGGGGATTACGGAAACACCATATATTTT.

The gene calls are TRBV6-4 and TRBJ2-1; D not certain. V was trimmed by 6 bases and J by 2 bases, leaving 8 bases between them. CDR3 length: 13 amino acids. The germline gives CDR1 MRHNA, CDR2 SNTAGT. CDR3 DNA: TGTGCCAGCAGGGCGTTAGCCTACAATGAGCAGTTCTTC. As protein: CASRALAYNEQFF.